The rows below give T cell receptor beta chains drawn from one sample of a study of blood T cells in healthy people across ages. MiXCR, run by TCRdb on the 5' RACE reads, gives a single entry per CDR3 protein. The table shows 750,000 or so distinct CDR3 sequences, with around 25% occurring only once. This sample was also put to use in a study of T cells of mothers and their children.

The sample was blood. The receptors stem from a boy younger than 18 in good health. Each CDR3 is given with its conserved first and last residue. The order of the fields is clone size, V gene, D gene, J gene, CDR3 protein, CDR3 DNA. A D gene is named only where the DNA matches it firmly. Expanded clones get a size class; other rows say once, few or many, or leave the size out.

clone size: -; V gene: TRBV6-1; D gene: TRBD1; J gene: TRBJ2-3; CDR3 protein: CASVGTGPTDTQYF; CDR3 DNA: TGTGCCAGCGTAGGGACAGGGCCCACAGATACGCAGTATTTT
clone size: -; V gene: TRBV29-1; D gene: TRBD2; J gene: TRBJ2-3; CDR3 protein: CSVEGLAGTSTDTQYF; CDR3 DNA: TGCAGCGTTGAAGGACTAGCGGGGACTAGCACAGATACGCAGTATTTT
clone size: -; V gene: TRBV5-5; D gene: TRBD1; J gene: TRBJ1-2; CDR3 protein: CASSSLLDRGNYGYTF; CDR3 DNA: TGTGCCAGCAGCTCCCTACTGGACAGGGGGAACTATGGCTACACCTTC
clone size: -; V gene: TRBV12-3/TRBV12-4; D gene: -; J gene: TRBJ2-7; CDR3 protein: CASSKGRLYEQYF; CDR3 DNA: TGTGCCAGCAGTAAGGGGCGGCTCTACGAGCAGTACTTC
clone size: few; V gene: TRBV12-5; D gene: -; J gene: TRBJ2-5; CDR3 protein: CASGLELQETQYF; CDR3 DNA: TGTGCTAGTGGTTTGGAATTGCAAGAGACCCAGTACTTC
clone size: -; V gene: TRBV6-5; D gene: -; J gene: TRBJ2-7; CDR3 protein: CASSRRQNPYEQYF; CDR3 DNA: TGTGCCAGCAGTAGAAGACAGAACCCCTACGAGCAGTACTTC
clone size: many; V gene: TRBV11-2; D gene: TRBD2; J gene: TRBJ2-5; CDR3 protein: CASSSTGTSGVWYF; CDR3 DNA: TGTGCCAGCAGCTCTACCGGGACTAGCGGGGTATGGTACTTC
clone size: once; V gene: TRBV2; D gene: TRBD1; J gene: TRBJ2-2; CDR3 protein: CASNRVQGAVTGELFF; CDR3 DNA: TGTGCCAGCAATAGGGTGCAGGGGGCAGTCACCGGGGAGCTGTTTTTT
clone size: few; V gene: TRBV28; D gene: -; J gene: TRBJ1-2; CDR3 protein: CASLGSMWGRYGYTF; CDR3 DNA: TGTGCCAGCCTCGGCAGCATGTGGGGGCGGTATGGCTACACCTTC
clone size: -; V gene: TRBV7-9; D gene: -; J gene: TRBJ1-1; CDR3 protein: CASSLALPEAFF; CDR3 DNA: TGTGCCAGCAGCTTAGCCCTACCTGAAGCTTTCTTT
clone size: few; V gene: TRBV7-6; D gene: -; J gene: TRBJ1-1; CDR3 protein: CASSRPTSKIMNTEAFF; CDR3 DNA: TGTGCCAGCAGCAGACCGACATCGAAAATCATGAACACTGAAGCTTTCTTT
clone size: -; V gene: TRBV7-9; D gene: -; J gene: TRBJ2-3; CDR3 protein: CASSPTVSTDTQYF; CDR3 DNA: TGTGCCAGCAGCCCAACAGTTAGCACAGATACGCAGTATTTT
clone size: few; V gene: TRBV5-1; D gene: -; J gene: TRBJ2-7; CDR3 protein: CASSLAGASSSEQYF; CDR3 DNA: TGCGCCAGCAGCTTGGCGGGTGCATCTTCCTCCGAGCAGTACTTC
clone size: -; V gene: TRBV6-1; D gene: -; J gene: TRBJ2-2; CDR3 protein: CASSEPAGFGELFF; CDR3 DNA: TGTGCCAGCAGTGAACCGGCGGGTTTCGGGGAGCTGTTTTTT
clone size: few; V gene: TRBV5-1; D gene: -; J gene: TRBJ1-1; CDR3 protein: CASSFTGTSTEAFF; CDR3 DNA: TGCGCCAGCAGTTTCACAGGGACTTCCACTGAAGCTTTCTTT
clone size: -; V gene: TRBV20-1; D gene: -; J gene: TRBJ2-1; CDR3 protein: CSASSSGNEQFF; CDR3 DNA: TGCAGTGCAAGCTCCAGCGGGAATGAGCAGTTCTTC
clone size: -; V gene: TRBV10-3; D gene: TRBD2; J gene: TRBJ2-7; CDR3 protein: CASISGGLSYEQYF; CDR3 DNA: TGTGCCTCGATTAGCGGGGGCCTCTCCTACGAGCAGTACTTC
clone size: -; V gene: TRBV7-9; D gene: -; J gene: TRBJ2-7; CDR3 protein: CASSLDSYGQYF; CDR3 DNA: TGTGCCAGCAGCTTGGACAGTTACGGGCAGTACTTC
clone size: many; V gene: TRBV28; D gene: -; J gene: TRBJ2-7; CDR3 protein: CASSLGQNYEQYF; CDR3 DNA: TGTGCCAGCAGCTTAGGTCAGAACTACGAGCAGTACTTC
clone size: -; V gene: TRBV27; D gene: -; J gene: TRBJ2-7; CDR3 protein: CASTRGSTYEQYF; CDR3 DNA: TGTGCCAGCACCCGGGGCTCCACCTACGAGCAGTACTTC
clone size: few; V gene: TRBV15; D gene: -; J gene: TRBJ2-5; CDR3 protein: CATSRDLRTEETQYF; CDR3 DNA: TGTGCCACCAGCAGAGATCTCAGGACTGAAGAGACCCAGTACTTC
clone size: -; V gene: TRBV4-2; D gene: -; J gene: TRBJ2-5; CDR3 protein: CATSPKETQYF; CDR3 DNA: TGTGCCACCAGCCCCAAAGAGACCCAGTACTTC
clone size: few; V gene: TRBV24-1; D gene: -; J gene: TRBJ2-2; CDR3 protein: CATSDPGTRTGELFF; CDR3 DNA: TGTGCCACCAGTGATCCCGGGACTCGCACCGGGGAGCTGTTTTTT
clone size: few; V gene: TRBV13; D gene: -; J gene: TRBJ2-1; CDR3 protein: CASSREPRDLTYNEQFF; CDR3 DNA: TGTGCCAGCAGTCGTGAACCCCGGGACCTCACTTACAATGAGCAGTTCTTC
clone size: -; V gene: TRBV12-3/TRBV12-4; D gene: TRBD1; J gene: TRBJ1-2; CDR3 protein: CASSFAGGPHSGYTF; CDR3 DNA: TGTGCCAGCAGTTTTGCAGGGGGCCCTCATAGTGGCTACACCTTC
clone size: -; V gene: TRBV5-1; D gene: -; J gene: TRBJ2-2; CDR3 protein: CASSLYYGFTGELFF; CDR3 DNA: TGCGCCAGCAGCTTATACTATGGGTTCACCGGGGAGCTGTTTTTT
clone size: -; V gene: TRBV4-1; D gene: -; J gene: TRBJ2-5; CDR3 protein: CASSQFRGETQYF; CDR3 DNA: TGCGCCAGCAGCCAGTTCAGAGGAGAGACCCAGTACTTC
clone size: -; V gene: TRBV12-3/TRBV12-4; D gene: -; J gene: TRBJ2-5; CDR3 protein: CASSLLEIGNQYF; CDR3 DNA: TGTGCCAGCAGCCTACTAGAGATCGGGAACCAGTACTTC
clone size: -; V gene: TRBV5-1; D gene: -; J gene: TRBJ2-7; CDR3 protein: CASSSGRTHYEQYF; CDR3 DNA: TGCGCCAGCAGCTCCGGACGGACCCACTACGAGCAGTACTTC
clone size: -; V gene: TRBV7-6; D gene: -; J gene: TRBJ1-1; CDR3 protein: CASSLDEGNTEAFF; CDR3 DNA: TGTGCCAGCAGCCTCGACGAAGGGAACACTGAAGCTTTCTTT
clone size: -; V gene: TRBV6-5; D gene: -; J gene: TRBJ1-2; CDR3 protein: CASSYSSHERDYGYTF; CDR3 DNA: TGTGCCAGCAGTTACTCCTCTCATGAACGCGACTATGGCTACACCTTC
clone size: -; V gene: TRBV27; D gene: TRBD2; J gene: TRBJ2-3; CDR3 protein: CASSARTSGRAATQYF; CDR3 DNA: TGTGCCAGCAGTGCTAGGACTAGCGGGAGGGCCGCTACGCAGTATTTT
clone size: -; V gene: TRBV15; D gene: -; J gene: TRBJ2-1; CDR3 protein: CATSREGAGRGYNEQFF; CDR3 DNA: TGTGCCACCAGCAGAGAGGGGGCGGGTAGGGGCTACAATGAGCAGTTCTTC
clone size: -; V gene: TRBV3-1; D gene: -; J gene: TRBJ2-1; CDR3 protein: CASSQVGGTSSYNEQFF; CDR3 DNA: TGTGCCAGCAGCCAAGTGGGCGGGACCAGCTCCTACAATGAGCAGTTCTTC
clone size: few; V gene: TRBV29-1; D gene: -; J gene: TRBJ1-2; CDR3 protein: CSGQSSNTYGYTF; CDR3 DNA: TGCAGCGGACAGTCCTCCAACACCTATGGCTACACCTTC
clone size: few; V gene: TRBV28; D gene: TRBD2; J gene: TRBJ2-1; CDR3 protein: CASSFYLAGDNEQFF; CDR3 DNA: TGTGCCAGCAGTTTTTACCTAGCGGGAGACAATGAGCAGTTCTTC